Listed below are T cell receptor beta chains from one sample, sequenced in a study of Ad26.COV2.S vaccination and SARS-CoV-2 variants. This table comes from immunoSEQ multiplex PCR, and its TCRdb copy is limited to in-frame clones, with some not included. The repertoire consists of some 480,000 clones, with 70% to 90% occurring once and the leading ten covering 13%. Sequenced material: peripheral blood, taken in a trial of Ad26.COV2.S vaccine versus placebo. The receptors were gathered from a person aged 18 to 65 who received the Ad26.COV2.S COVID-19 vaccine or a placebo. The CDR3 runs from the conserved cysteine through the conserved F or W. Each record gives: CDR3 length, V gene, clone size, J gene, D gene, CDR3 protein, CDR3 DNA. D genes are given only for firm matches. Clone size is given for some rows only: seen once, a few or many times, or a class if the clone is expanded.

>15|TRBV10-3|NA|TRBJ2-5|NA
CAISELDGVFETQYF
TGTGCCATCAGTGAACTCGACGGCGTGTTTGAGACCCAGTACTTC
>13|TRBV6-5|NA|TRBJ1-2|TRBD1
CASSTGQGYGYTF
TGTGCCAGCAGTACCGGACAGGGGTATGGCTACACCTTC
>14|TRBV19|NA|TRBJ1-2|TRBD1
CASKPGTVNYGYTF
TGTGCCAGCAAACCGGGGACAGTTAACTATGGCTACACCTTC
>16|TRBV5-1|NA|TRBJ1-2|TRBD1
CASRLDRAAPRGGYTF
TGCGCCAGCAGGCTGGACAGGGCGGCTCCTCGGGGTGGCTACACCTTC
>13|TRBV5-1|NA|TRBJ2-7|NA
CASSPGLAGEQYF
TGCGCCAGCAGCCCGGGACTGGCTGGGGAGCAGTACTTC
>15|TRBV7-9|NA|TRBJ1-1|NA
CASRLPQGGGTEAFF
TGTGCCAGCAGACTACCTCAGGGAGGCGGCACTGAAGCTTTCTTT
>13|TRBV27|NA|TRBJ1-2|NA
CASSLQAGGGYTF
TGTGCCAGCAGTTTACAGGCTGGGGGGGGCTACACCTTC
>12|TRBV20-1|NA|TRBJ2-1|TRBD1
CSASKGADEQFF
TGCAGTGCTAGTAAGGGGGCGGATGAGCAGTTCTTC
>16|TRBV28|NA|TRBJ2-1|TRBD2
CASRSGTSGIGHEQFF
TGTGCCAGCAGGTCCGGGACTAGCGGGATAGGCCATGAGCAGTTCTTC
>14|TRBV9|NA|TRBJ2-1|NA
CASSPQTVPNEQFF
TGTGCCAGCAGCCCCCAGACGGTCCCCAATGAGCAGTTCTTC
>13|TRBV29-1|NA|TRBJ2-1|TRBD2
CSVGRVAGGEQFF
TGCAGCGTTGGTCGGGTCGCGGGAGGTGAGCAGTTCTTC
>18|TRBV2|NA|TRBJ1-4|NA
CASSANLPGPLDNEKLFF
TGTGCCAGCAGTGCGAATCTACCGGGACCCCTAGATAATGAAAAACTGTTTTTT
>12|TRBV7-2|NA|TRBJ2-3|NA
CASSLATDTQYF
TGTGCCAGCAGCTTAGCAACAGATACGCAGTATTTT
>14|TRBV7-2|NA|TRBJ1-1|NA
CASSQNGGNTEAFF
TGTGCCAGCAGCCAAAATGGGGGTAACACTGAAGCTTTCTTT
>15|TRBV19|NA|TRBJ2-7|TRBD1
CASSAYRGLFYEQYF
TGTGCCAGTAGTGCATACAGGGGGCTTTTCTACGAGCAGTACTTC
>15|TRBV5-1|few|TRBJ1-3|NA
CASRRTVDSGNTIYF
TGCGCCAGCAGACGGACAGTTGACTCTGGAAACACCATATATTTT
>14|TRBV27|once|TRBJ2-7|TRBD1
CASSGTGYGYEQYF
TGTGCCAGCAGTGGGACAGGGTACGGGTACGAGCAGTACTTC
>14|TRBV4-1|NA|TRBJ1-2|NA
CASSQETQESGYTF
TGCGCCAGCAGCCAAGAGACGCAGGAGAGCGGCTACACCTTC
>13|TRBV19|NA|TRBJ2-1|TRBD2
CASSILAGGAQFF
TGTGCCAGTAGTATTCTAGCGGGAGGGGCGCAGTTCTTC
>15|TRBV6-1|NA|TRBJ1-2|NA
CASSEAGGGNYGYTF
TGTGCCAGCAGTGAAGCGGGAGGCGGGAACTATGGCTACACCTTC
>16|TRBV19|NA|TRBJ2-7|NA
CASSIGPQGSSYEQYF
TGTGCCAGTAGTATAGGCCCCCAGGGGAGCTCCTACGAGCAGTACTTC
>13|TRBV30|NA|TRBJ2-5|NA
CAWSRAGGETQYF
TGTGCCTGGAGTAGGGCAGGCGGCGAGACCCAGTACTTC
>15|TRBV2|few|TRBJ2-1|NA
CATGVGASRYNEQFF
TGTGCCACCGGGGTCGGGGCGTCACGCTACAATGAGCAGTTCTTC
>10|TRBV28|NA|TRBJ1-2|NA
CASKGYGYTF
TGTGCCAGCAAGGGGTATGGCTACACCTTC
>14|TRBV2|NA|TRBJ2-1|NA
CASILGNSYNEQFF
TGTGCCAGCATACTCGGAAACTCCTACAATGAGCAGTTCTTC
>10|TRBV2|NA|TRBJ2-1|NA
CASLGNEQFF
TGTGCCAGCTTAGGAAATGAGCAGTTCTTC
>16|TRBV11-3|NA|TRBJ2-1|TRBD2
CASSQTSGRVGNEQFF
TGTGCCAGCAGCCAAACTAGCGGGAGGGTGGGAAATGAGCAGTTCTTC
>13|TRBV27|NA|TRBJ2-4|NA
CASIGSDKNIQYF
TGTGCCAGCATCGGGAGTGACAAAAACATTCAGTACTTC
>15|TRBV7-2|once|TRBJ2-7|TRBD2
CASSFSRGSLREQYF
TGTGCCAGCAGCTTCAGCCGCGGGAGCCTCCGGGAGCAGTACTTC
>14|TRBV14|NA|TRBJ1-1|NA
CASSQGSAGAEAFF
TGTGCCAGCAGCCAAGGCAGCGCAGGGGCTGAAGCTTTCTTT
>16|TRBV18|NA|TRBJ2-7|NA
CASSPTKGVFSYEQYF
TGTGCCAGCTCACCCACAAAAGGGGTTTTCTCCTACGAGCAGTACTTC
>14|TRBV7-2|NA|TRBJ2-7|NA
CASSQDVAAYEQYF
TGTGCCAGCAGTCAAGACGTCGCTGCCTACGAGCAGTACTTC
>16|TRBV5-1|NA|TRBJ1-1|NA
CASSLAGWAMNTEAFF
TGCGCCAGCAGCTTGGCGGGGTGGGCGATGAACACTGAAGCTTTCTTT
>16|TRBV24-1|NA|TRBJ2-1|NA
CATSDPSISSYNEQFF
TGTGCCACCAGTGACCCCAGCATCAGCTCATACAATGAGCAGTTCTTC
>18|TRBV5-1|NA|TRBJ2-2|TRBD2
CASSLKLAGGHRTGELFF
TGCGCCAGCAGCTTGAAACTAGCGGGAGGGCATCGCACCGGGGAGCTGTTTTTT
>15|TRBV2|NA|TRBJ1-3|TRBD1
CASRDDRDSGNTIYF
TGTGCCAGCAGGGACGACAGGGACTCTGGAAACACCATATATTTT
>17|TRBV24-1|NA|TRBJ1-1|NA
CATSDSTTRTAPGGAFF
TGTGCCACCAGTGATTCCACCACGAGGACGGCCCCGGGGGGAGCTTTCTTT
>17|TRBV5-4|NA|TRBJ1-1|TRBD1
CASSPGQGVIGRTEAFF
TGTGCCAGCAGTCCGGGACAGGGAGTTATAGGGCGCACTGAAGCTTTCTTT
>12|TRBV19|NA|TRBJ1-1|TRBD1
CASSGRGTEAFF
TGTGCCAGTAGTGGCAGGGGGACTGAAGCTTTCTTT
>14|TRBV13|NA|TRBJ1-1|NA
CASSLGGSGPEAFF
TGTGCCAGCAGCTTAGGAGGGTCTGGACCCGAAGCTTTCTTT